This T cell receptor (beta chain) was sequenced in a study of CD4 T cells in relation to SARS-CoV-2 and coronaviruses. For the study at large: TCR beta CDR3s were sequenced after approximately ten-day antigen culture of PBMCs.

Study-level points and caveats: Pre-pandemic and post-infection samples never came from the same donor. In around 60% of donors, memory CD4+ clonotypes crossrecognized SARS-CoV-2 and at least one common cold coronavirus spike.

CDR3 length equals 19 residues. Germline V gives CDR1 SGHDN, CDR2 FVKESK. Germline trimming cut 2 bases from V and 0 bases from J; bases unmatched to any gene: 10. Unexposed donor CD4+ T cells date from about 2011-2018, before the COVID-19 pandemic. Isolation of CD4+ T cells took place after less than 13 days in culture. Cultures received half-medium IL-2 refreshes on days 3 and 7. Measured with immunoSEQ multiplex PCR; TCRdb has only the in-frame clones, and not every one. This sample has about 26,000 clones, with 75% found just once. Regarding this clone: Its antigen is not known.

Material for sequencing was CD4+ T cells from PBMCs, cultured in vitro. The chain has TRBV14 and TRBJ2-6, with 7 positions matching TRBD1. The receptor's source is a human donor in good health. CDR3: CASSQRGKGAISGANVLTF. DNA for the CDR3: TGTGCCAGCAGCCAAAGGGGGAAGGGGGCGATCTCTGGGGCCAACGTCCTGACTTTC. Based on the CDR3 plus reference TRBV14 and TRBJ2-6, the full variable domain is EAGVTQFPSHSVIEKGQTVTLRCDPISGHDNLYWYRRVMGKEIKFLLHFVKESKQDESGMPNNRFLAERTGGTYSTLKVQPAELEDSGVYFCASSQRGKGAISGANVLTFGAGSRLTVL.